This TCR beta chain was obtained from a study of blood T cell repertoires in COVID-19. About the study: COVID-19 samples, acute and convalescent, were from the United States, Italy and Spain. T cells, B-cell-depleted T cells, or PBMCs provided the cDNA or gDNA that served as material.

Per the study methods: Reference gene primer amplification gave nucleated cell count estimates. Generated by immunoSEQ multiplex PCR, the TCRdb table keeps only in-frame clones and is missing some. V and J calls and clone size follow that table, whereas D and trimming were derived from the DNA. The sample includes about 44,000 clones, around 75% of them seen just once. V trimming: 6 bases; J trimming: 4 bases; junction bases outside the gene matches: 10. From germline, CDR1 is ENHRY and CDR2 SYGVKD. The CDR3 contains 16 residues. The chain recombines TRBV10-3 with TRBJ2-3, with 10 bases aligning to TRBD2. Sequenced input: peripheral blood. The sequence came from a man of 80 years or more with acute or convalescent COVID-19. The CDR3 is CAIRAFGAGGSDTQYF. The CDR3, as DNA: TGTGCCATCAGGGCTTTTGGAGCGGGAGGGTCAGATACGCAGTATTTT.